The rows below give T cell receptor beta chains drawn from one sample of a study of blood T cell repertoires in COVID-19. Using immunoSEQ multiplex PCR, the repertoire was profiled, and TCRdb retains in-frame clones only, with some absent. Among about 260,000 clones listed, roughly 84% were seen once. Sequencing was performed on peripheral blood. The receptors derive from a middle-aged woman who had recovered from COVID-19. Both conserved end residues are part of each CDR3. The D gene is left open where the match is weak. A clone size is listed for some rows: how often the clone was seen (once, few, many), or a class if it is expanded.

cdr3_nt cdr3_aa v_call d_call j_call clone_size
TGTGCCAGCAGTAACAGGGTGGTTGGGCAGTACTTC CASSNRVVGQYF TRBV28 . TRBJ2-7 .
TGTGCCAGCAGTTTATCCAGGGGGTGGCATGAGCAGTTCTTC CASSLSRGWHEQFF TRBV27 TRBD1 TRBJ2-1 .
TGTGCCAGTAGCCAGGAGGGCGTAAACATTCAGTACTTC CASSQEGVNIQYF TRBV11-3 . TRBJ2-4 .
TGTGCCAGTAGCCGACAGGGGGCCGGCAATCAGCCCCAGCATTTT CASSRQGAGNQPQHF TRBV19 TRBD1 TRBJ1-5 once
TGTGCCAGCAGCCGTCTGGAGGCCGCCTCTGGAAACACCATATATTTT CASSRLEAASGNTIYF TRBV3-1/TRBV3-2 . TRBJ1-3 few
TGTGCCAGCAGTGTTCTCCCCGGACATCAAAATGAAAAACTGTTTTTT CASSVLPGHQNEKLFF TRBV28 . TRBJ1-4 .
TGTGCCAGCAGTCAGGGGACAGGCTCCTACAATGAGCAGTTCTTC CASSQGTGSYNEQFF TRBV6-5 TRBD1 TRBJ2-1 .
TGTGCCAGCAGCTTATTCGGAGAGACCCAGTACTTC CASSLFGETQYF TRBV5-6 . TRBJ2-5 .
TGTGCCAGCAGTTTGTCGCCCCTACAGGGGTCTTCACCCCTCCACTTT CASSLSPLQGSSPLHF TRBV27 TRBD1 TRBJ1-6 .
TGTGCCAGCGGGGGACTAGTCCGAGGAGATACGCAGTATTTT CASGGLVRGDTQYF TRBV2 TRBD2 TRBJ2-3 .
TGTGCCAGCGGGGGACAGGTCTACGAGCAGTACTTC CASGGQVYEQYF TRBV2 TRBD1 TRBJ2-7 .
TGTGCCAGCACGGGGGGTTTCGCAGAGACCCAGTACTTC CASTGGFAETQYF TRBV11-2 TRBD2 TRBJ2-5 once
TGTGCCATCAGCCTCGGGACAGGGGACTATGGCTACACCTTC CAISLGTGDYGYTF TRBV10-3 TRBD1 TRBJ1-2 .
TGCGCCAGCAGCCAAGGACAGCACCCTGCCTACGAGCAGTACTTC CASSQGQHPAYEQYF TRBV5-1 . TRBJ2-7 .
TGTGCCAGCAGTTTGGGAGATGGCTACACCTTC CASSLGDGYTF TRBV6-2/TRBV6-3 . TRBJ1-2 .
TGTGCCAGCAGTGAATTGATTGGGGGCAGAAATCAGCCCCAGCATTTT CASSELIGGRNQPQHF TRBV6-1 . TRBJ1-5 .
TGTGCCAGCAGCTTTCTGAGCTACGAGCAGTACTTC CASSFLSYEQYF TRBV7-2 . TRBJ2-7 .
TGTGCCAGCAGCTTAGAAGGAACAGGGCTTGACGAGCAGTACTTC CASSLEGTGLDEQYF TRBV7-2 . TRBJ2-7 .
TGTGCCAGCAGTAGAGGGGGCACGGGAACCTACGAGCAGTACTTC CASSRGGTGTYEQYF TRBV28 TRBD1 TRBJ2-7 few
TGTGCCAGCAGCGGTGACAGCTATGGCTACACCTTC CASSGDSYGYTF TRBV9 . TRBJ1-2 .
TGTGCCAGCAGCCTCGGGGGGCTGGCTAATGAAAAACTGTTTTTT CASSLGGLANEKLFF TRBV7-8 . TRBJ1-4 .
TGTGCCAGCACCCAAAGAGGGTTTGGCTACACCTTC CASTQRGFGYTF TRBV12-3/TRBV12-4 . TRBJ1-2 .
TGTGCCAGCAGCTTAGACGGGGACACTGAAGCTTTCTTT CASSLDGDTEAFF TRBV7-9 . TRBJ1-1 .
TGTGCCTGGGGGCGGGCCCTGAACACTGAAGCTTTCTTT CAWGRALNTEAFF TRBV30 . TRBJ1-1 once
TGTGCCATCAGTGAGAAGCTGGCTGGGCCCACAGATACGCAGTATTTT CAISEKLAGPTDTQYF TRBV10-3 . TRBJ2-3 .
TGTGCCAGCAGTGCTCAGGGAAGAGCGACCGGGGAGCTGTTTTTT CASSAQGRATGELFF TRBV2 . TRBJ2-2 .
TGTGCCAGCAGTGAATCCAGGGGGCTCTCTTCACCCCTCCACTTT CASSESRGLSSPLHF TRBV6-1 TRBD1 TRBJ1-6 once
TGTGCCAGCAGCCAAGATCTCCTAGCGTCTCAAGAGACCCAGTACTTC CASSQDLLASQETQYF TRBV3-1/TRBV3-2 . TRBJ2-5 .
TGCAGCGTCGGGGGAGGGATGGGTGAAAAACTGTTTTTT CSVGGGMGEKLFF TRBV29-1 . TRBJ1-4 .
TGTGCCAGTAGTATCGACAGGGGAAGTGGAGCTTTCTTT CASSIDRGSGAFF TRBV19 TRBD1 TRBJ1-1 .
TGTGCCAGCAGCTTAAACGGGGACAGTCGTCAGCCCCAGCATTTT CASSLNGDSRQPQHF TRBV11-2 TRBD1 TRBJ1-5 .
TGCGCCAGCAGCCCCTACCGGTCTAGCGGGGGGCCGAGCTCCTACAATGAGCAGTTCTTC CASSPYRSSGGPSSYNEQFF TRBV5-1 TRBD2 TRBJ2-1 .
TGCAGTGCTAGAGATCTGTCTATCCGGTACTTC CSARDLSIRYF TRBV20-1 . TRBJ2-5 .
TGTGCCAGCAGCTACGGGACAGGGTTGTACGAGCAGTACTTC CASSYGTGLYEQYF TRBV5-4 TRBD1 TRBJ2-7 .
TGTGCCAGCTTCGGGCCTGGGGGCAGTTTTAAGGAGACCCAGTACTTC CASFGPGGSFKETQYF TRBV18 . TRBJ2-5 once
TGTGCCAGCAGCTTAGTAGCGGGGGGCTCCTACAATGAGCAGTTCTTC CASSLVAGGSYNEQFF TRBV7-6 TRBD2 TRBJ2-1 .
TGTGCCAGCTCCGACGAGCGGGGGGGCCGTGAGCAGTTCTTC CASSDERGGREQFF TRBV18 TRBD2 TRBJ2-1 .
TGTGCCAGCAGTGAAAGGAGGGGAGGAACTAATGAAAAACTGTTTTTT CASSERRGGTNEKLFF TRBV2 . TRBJ1-4 .
TGTGCCAGCAGTTTCGGGACCGGGGAGCTGTTTTTT CASSFGTGELFF TRBV27 . TRBJ2-2 .
TGTGCCAGCTCACCGGGGCAGGGGGGAAGTGAAGCTTTCTTT CASSPGQGGSEAFF TRBV18 TRBD1 TRBJ1-1 .
TGTGCCACCAGCAGAGATCGCGGCCGCCGGACAGATACGCAGTATTTT CATSRDRGRRTDTQYF TRBV15 . TRBJ2-3 .
TGTGCCAGCAGCCTCGAGACGACGGGGCAGTTCTTC CASSLETTGQFF TRBV4-2 . TRBJ2-1 .
TGTGCCAGCAGTAGCGGGGGAAACTCCTACAATGAGCAGTTCTTC CASSSGGNSYNEQFF TRBV19 TRBD2 TRBJ2-1 few
TGTGCCTGGAGCCGTGGACAGGGTAATTCACCCCTCCACTTT CAWSRGQGNSPLHF TRBV30 TRBD1 TRBJ1-6 .
TGTGCCAGTAGTATAGGACAGGGTTGGCTTACTGAAGCTTTCTTT CASSIGQGWLTEAFF TRBV19 TRBD1 TRBJ1-1 .
TGTGCCAGCAGGGGACAGGGAGGTTGGGAGCAGTACTTC CASRGQGGWEQYF TRBV2 TRBD1 TRBJ2-7 .
TGTGCCAGCAGCCGACAGGCTGCTGATAATTCACCCCTCCACTTT CASSRQAADNSPLHF TRBV7-9 . TRBJ1-6 few
TGTGCCAGCAGCCAAGGCAGAGGGACTCCTAACTATGGCTACACCTTC CASSQGRGTPNYGYTF TRBV5-4 . TRBJ1-2 .
TGCGCCAGCAGCTTGAGAGACAGGGGTTTTGGTGAGCAGTTCTTC CASSLRDRGFGEQFF TRBV5-1 TRBD1 TRBJ2-1 .
TGTGCCAGCAGCCCCCGGGAGAGAGCTGAAGCTTTCTTT CASSPRERAEAFF TRBV3-1/TRBV3-2 . TRBJ1-1 .